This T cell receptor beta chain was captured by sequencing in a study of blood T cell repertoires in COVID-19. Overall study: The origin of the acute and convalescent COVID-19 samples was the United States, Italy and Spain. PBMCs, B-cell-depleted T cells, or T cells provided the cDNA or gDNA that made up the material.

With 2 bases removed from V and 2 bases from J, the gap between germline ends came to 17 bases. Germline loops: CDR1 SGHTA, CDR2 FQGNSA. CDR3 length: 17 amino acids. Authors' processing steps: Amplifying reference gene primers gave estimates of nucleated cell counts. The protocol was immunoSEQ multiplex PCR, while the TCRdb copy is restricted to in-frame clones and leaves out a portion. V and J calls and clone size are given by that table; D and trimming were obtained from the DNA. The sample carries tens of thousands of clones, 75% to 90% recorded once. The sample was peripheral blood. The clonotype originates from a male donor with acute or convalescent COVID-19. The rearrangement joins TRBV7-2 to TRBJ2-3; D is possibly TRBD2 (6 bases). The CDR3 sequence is CASSLSVVGGPTDTQYF. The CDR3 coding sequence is TGTGCCAGCAGCTTATCGGTTGTCGGGGGACCCACAGATACGCAGTATTTT.